The rows below give T cell receptor beta chains drawn from one sample of a study of blood T cell repertoires in COVID-19. This table comes from immunoSEQ multiplex PCR, and its TCRdb copy is limited to in-frame clones, with some not included. Altogether 99,000 or so clones are present, about 87% being singletons, with the ten largest covering roughly 15%. The sequencing input was peripheral blood. These receptors were collected from a middle-aged man with acute or convalescent COVID-19. Each CDR3 is given with its conserved first and last residue. A D gene is named only where the DNA matches it firmly. Clone size appears in some rows only: once, few, many, or a class for an expanded clone.

clone_size j_call v_call d_call cdr3_aa cdr3_nt
. TRBJ2-7 TRBV19 . CASSTGTLSYEQYF TGTGCCAGTAGTACCGGGACATTGTCCTACGAGCAGTACTTC
. TRBJ2-1 TRBV14 . CASSQWGGNYNEQFF TGTGCCAGCAGCCAATGGGGCGGTAATTACAATGAGCAGTTCTTC
few TRBJ1-6 TRBV2 . CASRADRSSYNSPLHF TGTGCCAGCAGGGCCGACAGGAGCTCCTATAATTCACCCCTCCACTTT
. TRBJ1-2 TRBV28 TRBD1 CASSQDRGGGYTF TGTGCCAGCAGCCAAGACAGGGGTGGAGGCTACACCTTC
. TRBJ2-3 TRBV5-1 . CASSFRTGYTDTQYF TGCGCCAGCAGCTTCCGTACAGGGTACACAGATACGCAGTATTTT
. TRBJ2-5 TRBV11-3 TRBD2 CASSLITSGSWAQYF TGTGCCAGCAGCTTAATCACTAGCGGGAGTTGGGCCCAGTACTTC
. TRBJ2-1 TRBV4-2 TRBD2 CASSQGSLASGSGNEQFF TGTGCCAGCAGCCAAGGGAGTCTCGCTAGCGGGAGTGGTAATGAGCAGTTCTTC
. TRBJ2-1 TRBV25-1 . CASSESTRPAYNEQFF TGTGCCAGCAGTGAATCCACGCGCCCCGCTTACAATGAGCAGTTCTTC
. TRBJ2-5 TRBV11-2 . CASTLEGGGYQETQYF TGTGCCAGCACCCTAGAGGGGGGAGGGTACCAAGAGACCCAGTACTTC
. TRBJ2-3 TRBV3-1/TRBV3-2 . CASSQHTGTSTDTQYF TGTGCCAGCAGCCAGCATACCGGGACTAGCACAGATACGCAGTATTTT
. TRBJ2-3 TRBV6-5 TRBD2 CATRLAETDTDTQYF TGTGCCACTAGACTAGCGGAGACTGACACAGATACGCAGTATTTT
. TRBJ2-2 TRBV5-1 . CASRQHRVTGELFF TGCGCCAGCAGACAACACAGGGTCACCGGGGAGCTGTTTTTT
. TRBJ2-5 TRBV7-9 . CASSLGRETQYF TGTGCCAGCAGCTTAGGTCGGGAGACCCAGTACTTC
. TRBJ2-7 TRBV5-1 TRBD1 CASSPTGQGAYEQYF TGCGCCAGCAGTCCTACCGGACAGGGGGCCTACGAGCAGTACTTC
. TRBJ2-7 TRBV28 . CASSFQGVEQYF TGTGCCAGCAGCTTCCAGGGTGTCGAGCAGTACTTC